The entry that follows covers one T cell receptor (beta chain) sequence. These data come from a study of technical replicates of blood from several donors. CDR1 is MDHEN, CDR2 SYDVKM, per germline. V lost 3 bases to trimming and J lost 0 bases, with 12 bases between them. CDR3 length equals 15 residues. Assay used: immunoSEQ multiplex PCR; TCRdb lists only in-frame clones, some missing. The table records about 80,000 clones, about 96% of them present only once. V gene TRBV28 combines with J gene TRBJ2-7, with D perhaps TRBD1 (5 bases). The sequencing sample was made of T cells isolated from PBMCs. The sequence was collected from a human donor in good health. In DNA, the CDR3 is TGTGCCAGCAGTTTTCAGGGCGGAAACTCCTACGAGCAGTACTTC. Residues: CASSFQGGNSYEQYF.